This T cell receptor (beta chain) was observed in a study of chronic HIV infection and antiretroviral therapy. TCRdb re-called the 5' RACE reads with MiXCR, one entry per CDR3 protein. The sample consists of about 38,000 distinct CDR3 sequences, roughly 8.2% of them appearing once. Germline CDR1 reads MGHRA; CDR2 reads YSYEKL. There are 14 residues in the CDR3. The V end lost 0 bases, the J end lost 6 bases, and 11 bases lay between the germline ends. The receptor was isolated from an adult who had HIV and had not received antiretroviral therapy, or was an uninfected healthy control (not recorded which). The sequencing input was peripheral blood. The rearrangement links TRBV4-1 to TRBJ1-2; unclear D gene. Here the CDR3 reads CASSQEGSWDGYTF. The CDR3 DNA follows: TGCGCCAGCAGCCAAGAAGGCAGCTGGGATGGCTACACCTTC.